This TCR beta chain derives from a study of blood T cell repertoires in COVID-19. Looking at the study overall: Some COVID-19 samples were acute and others convalescent; all came from the United States, Italy and Spain. Sources were T cells, B-cell-depleted T cells, or PBMCs; the material itself was cDNA or gDNA.

Patients in Seattle were enrolled during active infection, then followed longitudinally. Original handling: Amplification of reference gene primers was used by the study to estimate nucleated cell counts. Generated by immunoSEQ multiplex PCR, the TCRdb table keeps only in-frame clones and is missing some. V and J calls and clone size are given by that table; D and trimming were obtained from the DNA. Of fewer than 200,000 clones in the sample, 85% to 90% are singletons; the top ten hold roughly an eighth. The V gene's germline CDR1 is DFQATT and CDR2 SNEGSKA (reference sequence). This CDR3 has 11 amino acids. Trimming removed 3 bases from V and 8 bases from J, with 8 bases in between.

The sequence came from a woman aged 70-85 years with COVID-19, enrolled during active disease. This chain links TRBV20-1 with TRBJ2-1; possibly TRBD1 for D (5 bases). Material: peripheral blood. CDR3 DNA sequence: TGCAGTGCTAGTTTAGGGGATGAGCAGTTCTTC. This sequence encodes CSASLGDEQFF.